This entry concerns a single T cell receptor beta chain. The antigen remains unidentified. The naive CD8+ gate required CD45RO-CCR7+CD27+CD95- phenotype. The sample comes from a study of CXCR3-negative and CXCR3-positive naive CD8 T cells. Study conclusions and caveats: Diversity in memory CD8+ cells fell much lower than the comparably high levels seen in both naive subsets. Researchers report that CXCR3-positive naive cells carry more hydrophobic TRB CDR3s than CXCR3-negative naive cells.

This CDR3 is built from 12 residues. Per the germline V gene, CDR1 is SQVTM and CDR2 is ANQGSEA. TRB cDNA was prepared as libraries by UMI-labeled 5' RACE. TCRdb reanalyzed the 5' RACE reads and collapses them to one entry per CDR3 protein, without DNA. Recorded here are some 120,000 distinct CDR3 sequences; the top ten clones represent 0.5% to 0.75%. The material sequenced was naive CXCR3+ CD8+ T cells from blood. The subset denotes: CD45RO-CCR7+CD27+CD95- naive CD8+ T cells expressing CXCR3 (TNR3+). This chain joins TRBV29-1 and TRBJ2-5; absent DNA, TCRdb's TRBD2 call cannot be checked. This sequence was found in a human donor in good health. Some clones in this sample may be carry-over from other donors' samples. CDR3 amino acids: CSVEGVEGAQYF.